Below, 5 T cell receptor beta chains from the same sample are listed, as sequenced in a study of blood T cell repertoires in COVID-19. Repertoires were generated with immunoSEQ multiplex PCR, while TCRdb's copy carries only in-frame clones and drops some. The table lists approximately 240,000 clones, roughly 87% of them singletons. What was sequenced was PBMCs or T cells enriched from blood (not recorded which). The receptor source for this set is a woman aged 30 to 39 with acute COVID-19.

The chain combines TRBV5-1 with TRBJ2-7, with 9 positions matching TRBD2. The CDR3 spans 15 residues. Looked up from germline, CDR1 is SGHRS and CDR2 is YFSETQ. V lost 4 bases to trimming and J lost 6 bases; unmatched junction nucleotides: 11. The CDR3 loop is CASSPEGLAHREQYF. In DNA form, the CDR3 reads TGCGCCAGCAGCCCGGAGGGACTAGCCCATCGCGAGCAGTACTTC. The whole variable domain, remainder taken from reference TRBV5-1 and TRBJ2-7, is KAGVTQTPRYLIKTRGQQVTLSCSPISGHRSVSWYQQTPGQGLQFLFEYFSETQRNKGNFPGRFSGRQFSNSRSEMNVSTLELGDSALYLCASSPEGLAHREQYFGPGTRLTVT.

V usage is TRBV24-1 and J usage is TRBJ2-5, with D maybe TRBD2 (6 bases). V was clipped by 4 bases and J by 7 bases, with 9 bases between them. Germline V lookup: CDR1 KGHDR, CDR2 SFDVKD. The CDR3 is made up of 12 amino acids. CDR3 residues: CATSEGLVTQYF. As DNA, the CDR3 is TGTGCCACCAGTGAGGGACTTGTGACCCAGTACTTC.

This sequence joins TRBV7-2 and TRBJ1-1, with D maybe TRBD1 (5 bases). CDR3 length: 15 amino acids. V dropped 5 bases and J dropped 1 base, with 14 bases sitting between them. CDR1 is SGHTA, CDR2 FQGNSA, per germline. The CDR3 region has the DNA TGTGCCAGCAGCGAGGAGCAGGGATGGAACACTGAAGCTTTCTTT. This gives the protein CASSEEQGWNTEAFF.

This clone came up once. J is TRBJ1-1 and V is TRBV28; D may be TRBD1 (6 bases). CDR3 length equals 17 residues. Germline V gene lookup returns CDR1 MDHEN and CDR2 SYDVKM. Trimming took 5 bases from V and 4 from J, leaving 23 bases between them. The CDR3 DNA sequence: TGTGCCAGCAGTCCACTGACGGGGACAACTATGGGCACTGAAGCTTTCTTT. It yields the protein CASSPLTGTTMGTEAFF.

The J gene is TRBJ2-3, the V gene TRBV2; TRBD1 aligns across 7 bases. V shed 9 bases, J shed 6 bases, and the junction held 9 bases outside the gene matches. The CDR3 covers 13 residues. Looked up from germline, CDR1 is SNHLY and CDR2 is FYNNEI. As DNA, the CDR3 is TGTGCCAGTGTAGGGGGCGAGGGGGATACGCAGTATTTT. It codes for CASVGGEGDTQYF.